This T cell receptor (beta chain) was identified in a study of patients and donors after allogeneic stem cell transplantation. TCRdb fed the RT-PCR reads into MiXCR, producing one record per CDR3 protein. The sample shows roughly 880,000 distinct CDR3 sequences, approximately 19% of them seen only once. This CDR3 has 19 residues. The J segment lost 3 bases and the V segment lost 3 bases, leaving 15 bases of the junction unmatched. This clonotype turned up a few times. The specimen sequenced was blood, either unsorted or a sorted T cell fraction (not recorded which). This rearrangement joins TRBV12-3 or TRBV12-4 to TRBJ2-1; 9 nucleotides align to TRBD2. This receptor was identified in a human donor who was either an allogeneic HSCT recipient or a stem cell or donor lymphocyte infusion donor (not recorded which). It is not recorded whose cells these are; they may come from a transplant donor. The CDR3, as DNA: TGTGCCAGCAGTTTTGGCGGGGGGGCCTACTTCGACTACTACAATGAGCAGTTCTTC. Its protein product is CASSFGGGAYFDYYNEQFF.